In its sample, the clone carrying this T cell receptor (beta chain) was seen many times. This record belongs to a study of T-cell reconstitution after alpha-beta-depleted transplantation in children. Germline V gene lookup returns CDR1 SQVTM and CDR2 ANQGSEA. Trimming removed 3 bases from V and 4 bases from J; junction bases left unmatched: 4. The CDR3 extends over 13 amino acids. Unique molecular identifiers tagged the TCRbeta library. TCRdb re-called the PCR reads through MiXCR, storing one row per CDR3 protein. The data contain approximately 400,000 distinct CDR3 sequences, roughly 11% of them singletons.

The chain carries TRBV29-1 and TRBJ2-7, with 9 nucleotides matching TRBD2. The sequenced sample was PBMCs from the stem cell graft donor, obtained from the stem cell graft. The receptor's source is a human donor who donated a stem cell graft to a child with acute myeloid leukemia. In DNA form, the CDR3 reads TGCAGCGTTGAGGGCCTAGCGGGGTACGAGCAGTACTTC. Protein sequence: CSVEGLAGYEQYF.